This T cell receptor (beta chain) was identified during a study of T cell responses to AZD1222 COVID-19 vaccine. Findings of the study overall: Mapped onto spike, vaccine-associated CD4 TCRs spanned it and were dominant at 160-218 and 743-854. The study identified only a handful of AZD1222 recipients as seropositive at baseline. An increase in Spike-specific TCR breadth and depth was observed after two AZD1222 doses.

The protocol was immunoSEQ multiplex PCR, while the TCRdb copy is restricted to in-frame clones and leaves out a portion. The sample yields around 90,000 clones, roughly 89% seen once. As concerns this clone: What it binds is unknown.

The material was peripheral blood, obtained on day 0 of MenACWY control vaccination. The clonotype comes from an adult in good health.

The CDR3 DNA reads as TGTGCCAGCAGCGTAGGAGGGGTGGGGAACACTGAAGCTTTCTTT. Amino acids: CASSVGGVGNTEAFF. The chain employs TRBV9 and TRBJ1-1; tentatively, D is TRBD1 (5 bases). Trimming took off 0 bases at V and 1 base at J, with 10 bases between the two ends. The V gene's germline CDR1 is SGDLS and CDR2 YYNGEE. The CDR3 contains 15 residues.